Here is one TCR beta chain with its context. TCRdb's copy holds only in-frame clones and misses some; the assay was immunoSEQ multiplex PCR. The sample lists around 29,000 clones; roughly 86% were seen once. V dropped 0 bases and J dropped 8 bases, with 14 bases sitting between them. The CDR3 runs to 14 residues. CDR1 is SGHRS and CDR2 is YFSETQ in the germline V gene. This specimen comes from a study of OX40 agonist ivuxolimab in advanced cancers. The chain is built from TRBV5-1 and TRBJ2-5, with D tentatively TRBD2 (5 bases). The source was CD4+ or CD8+ T cells sorted from blood, collected in a trial of the OX40 agonist ivuxolimab. This clonotype was obtained from an adult with an advanced solid tumor such as melanoma, head and neck, liver or kidney cancer. The CDR3 DNA reads as TGCGCCAGCAGCTTGGGTCTAGCCCCCGTAACCCAGTACTTC. It yields the protein CASSLGLAPVTQYF.